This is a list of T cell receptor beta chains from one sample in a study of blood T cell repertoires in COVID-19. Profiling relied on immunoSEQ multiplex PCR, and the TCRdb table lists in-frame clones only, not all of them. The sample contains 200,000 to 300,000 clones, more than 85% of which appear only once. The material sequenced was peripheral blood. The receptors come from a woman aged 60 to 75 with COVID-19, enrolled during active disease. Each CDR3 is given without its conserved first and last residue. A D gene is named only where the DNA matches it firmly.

cdr3_aa: SATPDLAQY
v_call: TRBV20-1
j_call: TRBJ2-3
d_call: .

cdr3_aa: ASSLTGGTEAF
v_call: TRBV7-8
j_call: TRBJ1-1
d_call: .

cdr3_aa: ASSQAGTSGETQY
v_call: TRBV7-9
j_call: TRBJ2-5
d_call: TRBD2

cdr3_aa: ASSERRGGWAEAF
v_call: TRBV28
j_call: TRBJ1-1
d_call: .

cdr3_aa: ASSFGGSTDTQY
v_call: TRBV28
j_call: TRBJ2-3
d_call: .

cdr3_aa: ASSQSRVSGNSPLH
v_call: TRBV18
j_call: TRBJ1-6
d_call: .

cdr3_aa: ASSLAAGDRRYETQY
v_call: TRBV11-1
j_call: TRBJ2-5
d_call: TRBD1

cdr3_aa: ASSQGRGGVQPQH
v_call: TRBV3-1/TRBV3-2
j_call: TRBJ1-5
d_call: TRBD1

cdr3_aa: ASSSPSGLSGSNTGELF
v_call: TRBV11-3
j_call: TRBJ2-2
d_call: TRBD2

cdr3_aa: ASSPTTGSGYT
v_call: TRBV9
j_call: TRBJ1-2
d_call: .

cdr3_aa: ASSISRRGANTEAF
v_call: TRBV19
j_call: TRBJ1-1
d_call: .